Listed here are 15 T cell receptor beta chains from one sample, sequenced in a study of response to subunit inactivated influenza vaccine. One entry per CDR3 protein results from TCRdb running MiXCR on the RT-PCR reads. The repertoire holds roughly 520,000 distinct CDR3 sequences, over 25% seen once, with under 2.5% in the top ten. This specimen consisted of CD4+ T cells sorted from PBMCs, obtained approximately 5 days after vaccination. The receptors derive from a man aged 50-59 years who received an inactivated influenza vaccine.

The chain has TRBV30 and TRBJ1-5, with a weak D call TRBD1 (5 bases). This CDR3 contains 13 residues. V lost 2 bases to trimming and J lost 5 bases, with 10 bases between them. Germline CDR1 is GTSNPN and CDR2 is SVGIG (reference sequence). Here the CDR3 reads CAWSPGGDQPQHF. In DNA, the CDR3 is TGTGCCTGGAGTCCGGGGGGGGATCAGCCCCAGCATTTT.

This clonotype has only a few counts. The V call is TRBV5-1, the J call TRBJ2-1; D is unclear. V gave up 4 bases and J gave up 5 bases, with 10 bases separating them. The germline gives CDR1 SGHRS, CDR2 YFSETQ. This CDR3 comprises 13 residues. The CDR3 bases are TGCGCCAGCAGCCCCGGAGCTCACAATGAGCAGTTCTTC. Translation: CASSPGAHNEQFF.

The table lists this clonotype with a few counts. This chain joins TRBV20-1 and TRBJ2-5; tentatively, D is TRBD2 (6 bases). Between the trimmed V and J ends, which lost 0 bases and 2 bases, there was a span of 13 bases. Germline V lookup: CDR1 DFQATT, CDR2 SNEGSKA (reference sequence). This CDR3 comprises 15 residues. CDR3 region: CSAREGRYSQETQYF. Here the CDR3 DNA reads TGCAGTGCTAGAGAGGGGAGGTACTCTCAAGAGACCCAGTACTTC.

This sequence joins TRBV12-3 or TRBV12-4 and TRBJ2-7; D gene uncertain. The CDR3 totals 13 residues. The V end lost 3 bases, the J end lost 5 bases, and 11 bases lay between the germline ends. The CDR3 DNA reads TGTGCCAGCAGTTTTGGTCTGGGCCACGAGCAGTACTTC. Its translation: CASSFGLGHEQYF.

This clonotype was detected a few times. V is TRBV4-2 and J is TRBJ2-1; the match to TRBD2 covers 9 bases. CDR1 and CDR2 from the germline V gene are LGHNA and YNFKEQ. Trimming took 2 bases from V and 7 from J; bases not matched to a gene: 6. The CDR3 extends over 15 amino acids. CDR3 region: CASSQPGTSRNEQFF. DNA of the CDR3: TGTGCCAGCAGCCAACCTGGGACTAGCCGAAATGAGCAGTTCTTC.

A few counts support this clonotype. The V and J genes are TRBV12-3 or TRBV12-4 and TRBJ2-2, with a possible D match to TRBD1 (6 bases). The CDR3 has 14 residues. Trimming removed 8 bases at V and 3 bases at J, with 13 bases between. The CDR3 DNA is TGTGCCAGCCACGTGGGGGCGGACACCGGGGAGCTGTTTTTT. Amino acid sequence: CASHVGADTGELFF.

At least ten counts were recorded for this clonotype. The CDR3 DNA sequence: TGCAGTGCTAATTCCCCAGGGCGTCCCGGAGAAGGAGCTTTCTTT. Its protein is CSANSPGRPGEGAFF. The chain recombines TRBV20-1 with TRBJ1-1; D possibly corresponds to TRBD1 (5 bases). The V end was cut by 4 bases, the J end by 10 bases, with 25 bases between. This CDR3 has 15 residues. Per germline, CDR1 DFQATT and CDR2 SNEGSKA (reference sequence).

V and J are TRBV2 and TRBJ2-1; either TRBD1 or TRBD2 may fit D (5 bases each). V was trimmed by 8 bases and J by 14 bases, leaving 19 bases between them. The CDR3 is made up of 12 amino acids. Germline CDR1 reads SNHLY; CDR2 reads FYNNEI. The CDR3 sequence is CASRDRVGKEFF. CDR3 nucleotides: TGTGCCAGCCGGGACCGAGTGGGGAAGGAGTTCTTC. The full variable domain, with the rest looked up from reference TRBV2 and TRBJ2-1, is EPEVTQTPSHQVTQMGQEVILRCVPISNHLYFYWYRQILGQKVEFLVSFYNNEISEKSEIFDDQFSVERPDGSNFTLKIRSTKLEDSAMYFCASRDRVGKEFFGPGTRLTVL.

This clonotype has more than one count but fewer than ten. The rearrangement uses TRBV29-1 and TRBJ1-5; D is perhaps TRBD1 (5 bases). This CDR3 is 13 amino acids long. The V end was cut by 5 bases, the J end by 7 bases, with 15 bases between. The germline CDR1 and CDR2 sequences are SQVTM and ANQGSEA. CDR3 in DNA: TGCAGCGTTTCTTCAGCCGGGGGACAGCCCCAGCATTTT. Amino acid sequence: CSVSSAGGQPQHF.

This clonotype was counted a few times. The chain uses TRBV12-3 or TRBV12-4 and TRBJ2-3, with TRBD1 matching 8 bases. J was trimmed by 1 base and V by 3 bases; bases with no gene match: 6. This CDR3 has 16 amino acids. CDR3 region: CASSFYLTGGTDTQYF. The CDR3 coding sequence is TGTGCCAGCAGTTTCTATTTGACAGGGGGCACAGATACGCAGTATTTT.

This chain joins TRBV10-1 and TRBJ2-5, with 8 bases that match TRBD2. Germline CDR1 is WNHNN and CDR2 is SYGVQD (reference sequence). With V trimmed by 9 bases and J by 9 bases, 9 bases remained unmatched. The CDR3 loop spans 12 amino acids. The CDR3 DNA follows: TGCGCCAGGCCTCGGGGGGGGAGGTCCCAGTACTTC. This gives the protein CARPRGGRSQYF.

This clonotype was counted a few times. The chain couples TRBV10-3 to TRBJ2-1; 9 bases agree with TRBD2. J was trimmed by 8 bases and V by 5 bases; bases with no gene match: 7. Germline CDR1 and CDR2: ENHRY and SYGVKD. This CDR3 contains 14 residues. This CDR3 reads CAISPGGRVDEQFF. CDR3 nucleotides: TGTGCCATCAGTCCTGGCGGGAGGGTGGATGAGCAGTTCTTC.

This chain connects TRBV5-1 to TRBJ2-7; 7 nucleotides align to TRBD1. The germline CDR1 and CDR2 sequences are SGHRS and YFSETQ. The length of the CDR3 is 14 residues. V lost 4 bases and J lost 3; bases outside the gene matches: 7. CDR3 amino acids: CASSIQGSDYEQYF. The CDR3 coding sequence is TGCGCCAGCAGCATACAGGGGTCTGACTACGAGCAGTACTTC.

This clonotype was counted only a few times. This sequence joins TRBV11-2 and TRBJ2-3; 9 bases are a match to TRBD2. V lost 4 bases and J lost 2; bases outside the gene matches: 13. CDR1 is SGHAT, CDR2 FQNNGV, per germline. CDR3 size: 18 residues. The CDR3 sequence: CASSSPPKRGDTTDTQYF. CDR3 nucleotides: TGTGCCAGCAGCTCGCCCCCCAAGCGGGGGGATACCACAGATACGCAGTATTTT.

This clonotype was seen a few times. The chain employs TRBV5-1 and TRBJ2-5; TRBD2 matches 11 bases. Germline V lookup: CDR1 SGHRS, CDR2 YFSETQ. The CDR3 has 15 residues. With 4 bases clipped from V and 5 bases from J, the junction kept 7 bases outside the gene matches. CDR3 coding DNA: TGCGCCAGCAGCAGCCTAGCGGGGGGTCGGGAGACCCAGTACTTC. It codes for CASSSLAGGRETQYF.